The present T cell receptor (beta chain) was sequenced within a study of T cell responses to AZD1222 COVID-19 vaccine. Regarding the study as a whole: Only after the peak T cell response were repertoires sampled. Spike as a whole was targeted by vaccine-associated CD4 TCRs, dominant at 160-218 and 743-854. Nearly half of unique spike-specific TCRs reportedly avoided B.1.351 and B.1.1.7 mutated regions.

There are 15 residues in the CDR3. V lost 0 bases to trimming and J lost 0 bases, with 4 bases between them. Germline CDR1 is SGHNT and CDR2 is YYREEE (reference sequence). Using immunoSEQ multiplex PCR, the repertoire was profiled, and TCRdb retains in-frame clones only, with some absent. In the table there are 130,000 or so clones, 80% to 95% of which are singletons. On this clone itself: What it binds is unknown.

Sequenced material: peripheral blood, taken 28 days after the second AZD1222 dose. This chain joins TRBV5-4 and TRBJ2-6, with D unclear. The TCR was taken from an adult who received the AZD1222 COVID-19 vaccine. The DNA for the CDR3 is TGTGCCAGCAGCTTGGAGTTCTCTGGGGCCAACGTCCTGACTTTC. Amino acids: CASSLEFSGANVLTF.